One sample yielded the 28 T cell receptor beta chains listed below, sequenced in a study of cytomegalovirus exposure and HLA in healthy donors. The study ran its PCR with 60 Vbeta and 13 Jbeta primers. Using immunoSEQ multiplex PCR, the repertoire was profiled, and TCRdb retains in-frame clones only, with some absent. The sample lists around 140,000 clones; more than 60% were seen once. The specimen sequenced was PBMCs. These receptors all come from a male donor in good health and CMV-seronegative.

This clone appeared once. J is TRBJ1-6 and V is TRBV27; TRBD1 matches 8 bases. V lost 1 base and J lost 7; bases outside the gene matches: 9. The CDR3 is made up of 17 amino acids. Germline CDR1 is MNHEY and CDR2 is SMNVEV (reference sequence). CDR3 DNA sequence: TGTGCCAGCAGTTTATGGAACTTGGGACAGGAGAATTCACCCCTCCACTTT. This sequence encodes CASSLWNLGQENSPLHF.

This clone has more than one count but fewer than ten. The rearrangement joins TRBV5-1 to TRBJ2-7, with TRBD2 matching over 7 bases. CDR1 and CDR2 (germline): SGHRS, YFSETQ. V was clipped by 0 bases and J by 3 bases; unmatched bases: 9. This CDR3 region has 16 residues. The CDR3 spells CASSLAGGFEGYEQYF. The CDR3 coding sequence is TGCGCCAGCAGCTTGGCGGGGGGATTTGAGGGCTACGAGCAGTACTTC. Full variable domain (missing parts from reference TRBV5-1 and TRBJ2-7): KAGVTQTPRYLIKTRGQQVTLSCSPISGHRSVSWYQQTPGQGLQFLFEYFSETQRNKGNFPGRFSGRQFSNSRSEMNVSTLELGDSALYLCASSLAGGFEGYEQYFGPGTRLTVT.

This clone was picked up a small number of times. The rearrangement joins TRBV9 to TRBJ1-2, with a weak D call TRBD1 (5 bases). With 3 bases removed from V and 4 bases from J, the gap between germline ends came to 16 bases. CDR3 size: 15 residues. Germline assignment: CDR1 SGDLS and CDR2 YYNGEE. The CDR3 region has the DNA TGTGCCAGCAGCGCCTCAGGGTCCCCGACCTATGGCTACACCTTC. This encodes CASSASGSPTYGYTF. Complete variable domain (other parts from reference TRBV9 and TRBJ1-2): DSGVTQTPKHLITATGQRVTLRCSPRSGDLSVYWYQQSLDQGLQFLIQYYNGEERAKGNILERFSAQQFPDLHSELNLSSLELGDSALYFCASSASGSPTYGYTFGSGTRLTVV.

The chain couples TRBV9 to TRBJ1-2; TRBD1 is a possible D gene (5 bases). V shed 4 bases and J shed 5 bases, with 15 bases lying between them. CDR3 size: 14 residues. The V gene's germline CDR1 is SGDLS and CDR2 YYNGEE. The CDR3 region is CASSRYPGVYGYTF. Written as DNA, the CDR3 is TGTGCCAGCAGCCGATACCCGGGGGTTTATGGCTACACCTTC.

V gene TRBV4-3 combines with J gene TRBJ1-1; D remains unclear. This CDR3 has 13 amino acids. V was shortened by 5 bases and J by 7 bases, with 14 bases between the two germline ends. CDR1 is LGHNA, CDR2 YSLEER, per germline. The CDR3 sequence is CASSTRPAGEAFF. The CDR3 DNA follows: TGCGCCAGCAGCACCCGTCCTGCGGGTGAAGCTTTCTTT.

This clone was seen once. V usage is TRBV14 and J usage is TRBJ2-4; D gene uncertain. Trimming left V 4 bases short and J 0 bases short, with 10 bases between. CDR3 length equals 15 residues. CDR1 and CDR2 from the germline V gene are SGHDN and FVKESK. In nucleotides, the CDR3 is TGTGCCAGCAGCCCACACGGAGTAGCCAAAAACATTCAGTACTTC. Protein: CASSPHGVAKNIQYF.

This chain uses TRBV5-1 with TRBJ2-7; D call uncertain. Germline CDR1 SGHRS, CDR2 YFSETQ. Trimming left V 0 bases short and J 1 base short, with 8 bases between. The CDR3 totals 14 residues. For the CDR3, the DNA is TGCGCCAGCAGCTTGGCCGTCCCGTCCTACGAGCAGTACTTC. Amino acid sequence: CASSLAVPSYEQYF.

J is TRBJ2-3 and V is TRBV5-1; 12 nucleotides match TRBD2. Trimming at V came to 0 bases and at J to 2 bases, leaving 13 bases not matched to a gene. The germline gives CDR1 SGHRS, CDR2 YFSETQ. The CDR3 is 20 amino acids. For the CDR3, the DNA is TGCGCCAGCAGCTTGGACCCTCATTTACTAGCGGGGGGTTCCACAGATACGCAGTATTTT. Residues: CASSLDPHLLAGGSTDTQYF.

The chain has TRBV28 and TRBJ2-3; 10 nucleotides agree with TRBD2. Germline values: CDR1 MDHEN, CDR2 SYDVKM. The CDR3 has 14 amino acids. V dropped 7 bases and J dropped 3; count of bases not matched to a gene: 4. The CDR3 DNA reads as TGTGCCAGCATCCCGGGACTAGCGACAGATACGCAGTATTTT. It yields the protein CASIPGLATDTQYF. Looking up the rest from reference TRBV28 and TRBJ2-3 gives the full variable domain: DVKVTQSSRYLVKRTGEKVFLECVQDMDHENMFWYRQDPGLGLRLIYFSYDVKMKEKGDIPEGYSVSREKKERFSLILESASTNQTSMYLCASIPGLATDTQYFGPGTRLTVL.

The V and J genes are TRBV6-6 and TRBJ1-2; a weak D match, TRBD1 (6 bases). Germline V gene sequence: CDR1 MNHNY, CDR2 SVGAGI (reference sequence). Trimming cost V 5 bases and J 4 bases, with 14 bases left between them. The CDR3 is 14 residues long. CDR3 sequence reads: CASSTRQDLYGYTF. The CDR3 DNA reads TGTGCCAGCAGTACCCGACAGGACCTCTATGGCTACACCTTC.

V and J are TRBV21-1 and TRBJ1-1; the D segment call TRBD1 is taken from the table without a DNA check. TRBV21-1 is noted as a pseudogene. The length of the CDR3 is 14 residues. CDR3 loop: CASRPRLQGTEAFF. DNA for the CDR3: TGTGCCAGCAGACCCAGACTCCAGGGGACCGAAGCTTTCTTT.

The gene calls are TRBV9 and TRBJ1-1; D perhaps matches TRBD1 (6 bases). V lost 0 bases and J lost 11, with 17 bases in between. The CDR3 consists of 14 residues. Germline CDR1 SGDLS, CDR2 YYNGEE. CDR3 amino acids: CASSVGAGGARAFF. CDR3 bases: TGTGCCAGCAGCGTAGGAGCGGGGGGGGCGCGGGCTTTCTTT.

This rearrangement joins TRBV7-9 to TRBJ1-3; 10 nucleotides line up with TRBD1. Germline trimming cut 4 bases from V and 2 bases from J; bases unmatched to any gene: 5. CDR3 size: 16 residues. CDR1 SEHNR and CDR2 FQNEAQ come from the germline V gene (reference sequence). The CDR3 spells CASSSGDRGTGNTIYF. CDR3 coding DNA: TGTGCCAGCAGCTCGGGGGACAGGGGTACTGGAAACACCATATATTTT.

The CDR3 is CASSAPGQGFYEQYF. DNA of the CDR3: TGTGCCAGCAGCGCACCGGGACAGGGGTTCTACGAGCAGTACTTC. This chain links TRBV2 with TRBJ2-7; 10 nucleotides line up with TRBD1. CDR3 length: 15 amino acids. Trimming took 6 bases from V and 3 from J; bases not matched to a gene: 8. Germline CDR1 SNHLY, CDR2 FYNNEI.

This sequence joins TRBV28 and TRBJ1-2; 10 positions agree with TRBD1. The CDR3 contains 17 residues. The J segment lost 2 bases and the V segment lost 6 bases, leaving 12 bases of the junction unmatched. CDR1 is MDHEN, CDR2 SYDVKM, per germline. CDR3 sequence (DNA): TGTGCCAGCAGATCATCCGGGACAGGGGCTATCAACTATGGCTACACCTTC. Translating gives CASRSSGTGAINYGYTF.

The chain couples TRBV28 to TRBJ1-2, with 7 bases identical to TRBD1. Losses at the gene ends were 6 bases for V and 8 bases for J; bases not matched to a gene: 12. Germline V CDR1 and CDR2: MDHEN, SYDVKM. This CDR3 has 14 amino acids. DNA of the CDR3: TGTGCCAGCAGGCGGGATCCGGGACAGCCGGGCTACACCTTC. Translated: CASRRDPGQPGYTF.

This chain uses TRBV7-6 with TRBJ2-1; unclear D gene. Trimming took 8 bases from V and 8 from J, leaving 22 bases between them. Per germline, CDR1 SGHVS and CDR2 FNYEAQ. This CDR3 region has 15 residues. CDR3 residues: CASAARRWAMDEQFF. The CDR3 DNA reads TGTGCCAGCGCTGCCCGGCGTTGGGCGATGGATGAGCAGTTCTTC.

The rearrangement uses TRBV4-2 and TRBJ1-4, with D possibly TRBD1 on 5 matching bases. This CDR3 is built from 15 residues. The V end lost 5 bases, the J end lost 0 bases, and 10 bases lay between the germline ends. CDR1 LGHNA and CDR2 YNFKEQ come from the germline V gene. CDR3 amino acids: CASSGSGTTNEKLFF. For the CDR3, the DNA is TGTGCCAGCAGCGGATCAGGGACAACTAATGAAAAACTGTTTTTT.

The chain joins TRBV2 to TRBJ2-5; 8 bases map to TRBD2. V gave up 1 base and J gave up 9 bases; unmatched junction bases: 10. This CDR3 has 15 amino acids. Per the germline V gene, CDR1 is SNHLY and CDR2 is FYNNEI. The DNA for the CDR3 is TGTGCCAGCAGTGAAGTACCGGGGGGGCCGGAGGCCCAGTACTTC. It specifies CASSEVPGGPEAQYF.

Only a few counts were recorded for this clone. This chain joins TRBV7-2 and TRBJ2-5; 7 positions match TRBD2. V lost 3 bases to trimming and J lost 4 bases; unmatched junction nucleotides: 11. CDR1 and CDR2 from the germline V gene are SGHTA and FQGNSA. CDR3 length equals 16 residues. Here the CDR3 reads CASSFQSTGGSETQYF. Here the CDR3 DNA reads TGTGCCAGCAGCTTTCAATCGACCGGGGGGTCAGAGACCCAGTACTTC.

The chain carries TRBV28 and TRBJ1-2, with 11 nucleotides matching TRBD1. The CDR3 sequence is 15 residues long. Trimming at V came to 5 bases and at J to 4 bases, leaving 6 bases not matched to a gene. The germline V gene encodes CDR1 MDHEN and CDR2 SYDVKM. The CDR3 is CASSPGQGVFYGYTF. In nucleotides, the CDR3 is TGTGCCAGCAGTCCGGGACAGGGGGTCTTCTATGGCTACACCTTC.

The J gene is TRBJ1-1, the V gene TRBV7-2, with no clear D. Looked up from germline, CDR1 is SGHTA and CDR2 is FQGNSA. V shed 5 bases and J shed 4 bases, with 23 bases lying between them. The CDR3 is 17 residues long. The CDR3 reads CASSRNTMLVTVTEAFF. The CDR3 DNA follows: TGTGCCAGCAGCCGAAACACTATGCTTGTTACGGTCACTGAAGCTTTCTTT.

This clone was counted between two and nine times. This rearrangement joins TRBV6-5 to TRBJ1-2; TRBD1 matches at 7 bases. J lost 8 bases, V lost 6 bases, and 9 bases had no gene match. The CDR3 covers 13 residues. The germline gives CDR1 MNHEY, CDR2 SVGAGI. The CDR3 here is CASSLTGLEGYTF. As DNA, the CDR3 is TGTGCCAGCAGCCTGACAGGGCTGGAGGGCTACACCTTC.

The chain employs TRBV2 and TRBJ1-5, with D perhaps matching TRBD1 (6 bases). Trimming took off 6 bases at V and 9 bases at J, with 15 bases between the two ends. Germline CDR1 SNHLY, CDR2 FYNNEI. The length of the CDR3 is 13 residues. The CDR3 sequence is CASSEQGRGPQHF. In DNA form, the CDR3 reads TGTGCCAGCAGCGAACAGGGAAGAGGGCCCCAGCATTTT.

The sample holds one count of this clone. The chain carries TRBV6-4 and TRBJ1-4, with 7 nucleotides matching TRBD1. Trimming cost V 10 bases and J 3 bases; bases outside gene matches: 11. In germline, CDR1 is MRHNA, CDR2 SNTAGT. The CDR3 runs to 15 residues. CDR3 sequence reads: CATATGLSPNEKLFF. The CDR3 nucleotides are TGTGCCACCGCGACAGGGTTGTCGCCTAATGAAAAACTGTTTTTT.

In the case of this clone: Other DNA sequences in the sample encode the same CDR3. The genes are TRBV5-1 and TRBJ2-2; D ambiguous. The ends were cut back, 1 base at V and 6 bases at J, with 7 bases in the middle. The length of the CDR3 is 13 residues. From germline, CDR1 is SGHRS and CDR2 YFSETQ. The CDR3 coding sequence is TGCGCCAGCAGCTTGTCATCAGCCGGGGAGCTGTTTTTT. It translates to CASSLSSAGELFF.

The CDR3 DNA reads as TGCAGCGTCGTATACCAGGGACAAGAGACCCAGTACTTC. Translation: CSVVYQGQETQYF. This chain links TRBV29-1 with TRBJ2-5, with TRBD1 as a possible D gene (5 bases). The ends were cut back, 6 bases at V and 2 bases at J, with 13 bases in the middle. Per germline, CDR1 SQVTM and CDR2 ANQGSEA. CDR3 length: 13 amino acids.

The CDR3, as DNA: TGTGCCAGTAGTATCATAGGTGGGGCCTGGAATGGCTACACCTTC. Amino acid sequence: CASSIIGGAWNGYTF. This chain connects TRBV19 to TRBJ1-2; the D gene is possibly TRBD1 (5 bases). The V gene lost 3 bases and the J gene lost 6 bases, with 17 bases spanning the gap. CDR3 size: 15 residues. The V gene's germline CDR1 is LNHDA and CDR2 SQIVND (reference sequence).